The 2 T cell receptor beta chains listed next were all sequenced from one sample in a study of blood T cell repertoires in COVID-19. The data were produced by immunoSEQ multiplex PCR, yet TCRdb's version contains in-frame clones alone and is incomplete. The sample holds approximately 140,000 clones, 70% to 90% seen once. Sequencing input: PBMCs or T cells enriched from blood (not recorded which). These receptors came from a woman aged 50 to 65 who had recovered from COVID-19.

This chain uses TRBV14 with TRBJ2-2; no firm D call. The CDR3 loop spans 14 amino acids. The germline gives CDR1 SGHDN, CDR2 FVKESK. Trimming took 1 base from V and 4 from J, leaving 7 bases between them. CDR3 sequence (DNA): TGTGCCAGCAGCCAAGTGATCGGCACCGGGGAGCTGTTTTTT. Its translation: CASSQVIGTGELFF. The full variable domain, in which reference TRBV14 and TRBJ2-2 provide the parts outside the CDR3, is EAGVTQFPSHSVIEKGQTVTLRCDPISGHDNLYWYRRVMGKEIKFLLHFVKESKQDESGMPNNRFLAERTGGTYSTLKVQPAELEDSGVYFCASSQVIGTGELFFGEGSRLTVL.

This chain uses TRBV19 with TRBJ2-3; 12 nucleotides match TRBD2. Per germline, CDR1 LNHDA and CDR2 SQIVND (reference sequence). This CDR3 region has 15 residues. V was clipped by 5 bases and J by 2 bases; unmatched bases: 2. CDR3 protein: CASSGLAGNTDTQYF. The DNA of the CDR3 is TGTGCCAGTAGTGGACTAGCGGGGAACACAGATACGCAGTATTTT.